This T cell receptor (beta chain) was profiled in a study of T cell responses to AZD1222 COVID-19 vaccine. The study, taken as a whole, reports: Two doses of AZD1222 preceded a rise in Spike-specific TCR breadth and depth.

Comments on this clone: No antigen is known for it.

Using immunoSEQ multiplex PCR, the repertoire was profiled, and TCRdb retains in-frame clones only, with some absent. The sample consists of around 140,000 clones, 91% of them appearing once. Specimen: peripheral blood, collected on day 0 of AZD1222 vaccination. This TCR was recovered from an adult in good health.

As DNA, the CDR3 is TGTGCCAGCAGCCGGGACACCCACAATGAGCAGTTCTTC. It codes for CASSRDTHNEQFF. V gene TRBV7-7 combines with J gene TRBJ2-1; perhaps TRBD1 as D (6 bases). The CDR3 is 13 amino acids. Germline-derived CDR1 and CDR2 are SSHAT and FNYEAQ (reference sequence). The germline V and J ends were trimmed by 5 bases and 5 bases, with 10 bases remaining between them.